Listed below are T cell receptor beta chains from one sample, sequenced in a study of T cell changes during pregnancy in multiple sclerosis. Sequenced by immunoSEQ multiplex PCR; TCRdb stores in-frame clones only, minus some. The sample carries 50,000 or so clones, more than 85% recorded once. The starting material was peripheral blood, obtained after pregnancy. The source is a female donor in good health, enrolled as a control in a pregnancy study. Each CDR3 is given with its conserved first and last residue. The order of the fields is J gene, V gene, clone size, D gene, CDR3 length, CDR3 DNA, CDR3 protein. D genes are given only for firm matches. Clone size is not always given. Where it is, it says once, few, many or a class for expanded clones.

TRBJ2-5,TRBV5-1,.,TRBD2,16,TGCGCCAGCAGCCCCGGACTAGCGGGGTCTGGTGAGACCCAGTACTTC,CASSPGLAGSGETQYF
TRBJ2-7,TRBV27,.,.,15,TGTGCCAGCAGATCCCGACAGGAGAGCTCCTACGAGCAGTACTTC,CASRSRQESSYEQYF
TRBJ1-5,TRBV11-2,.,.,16,TGTGCCAGCAGCTTCGGGAGGGTCAAGTGCAATCAGCCCCAGCATTTT,CASSFGRVKCNQPQHF
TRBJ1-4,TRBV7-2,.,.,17,TGTGCCAGCAGCGCAGGGGACCTGACGGAGTATAATGAAAAACTGTTTTTT,CASSAGDLTEYNEKLFF
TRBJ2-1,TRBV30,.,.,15,TGTGCCTGGAGTGGGGAGGTAGATATCTACAATGAGCAGTTCTTC,CAWSGEVDIYNEQFF
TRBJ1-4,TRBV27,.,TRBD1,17,TGTGCCAGCAGTCCGCCGCCTCACAGGGGGCAGAGTGAAAAACTGTTTTTT,CASSPPPHRGQSEKLFF
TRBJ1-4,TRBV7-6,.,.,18,TGTGCCAGCAGCTCAAGACCCCAAAACAGGGTCACTAATGAAAAACTGTTTTTT,CASSSRPQNRVTNEKLFF
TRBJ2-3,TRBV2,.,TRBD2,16,TGTGCCAGCAGCCTGGGGGGCGGGAGGGCCCCAGATACGCAGTATTTT,CASSLGGGRAPDTQYF
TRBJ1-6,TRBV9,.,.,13,TGTGCCAGCAGCGTAGTACAGGATTCACCCCTCCACTTT,CASSVVQDSPLHF
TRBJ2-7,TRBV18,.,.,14,TGTGCCAGCTCACCAACCCAGGGAAACTACGAGCAGTACTTC,CASSPTQGNYEQYF
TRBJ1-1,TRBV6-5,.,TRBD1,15,TGTGCCAGCAGTAAACCCGGGACAGCAAACACTGAAGCTTTCTTT,CASSKPGTANTEAFF
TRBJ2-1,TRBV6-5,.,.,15,TGTGCCAGCGTTCCGAGGAGCGCGAGGGACAATGAGCAGTTCTTC,CASVPRSARDNEQFF
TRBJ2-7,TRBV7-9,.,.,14,TGTGCCAGCAGCTCCCCGAGGGATGCCTACGAGCAGTACTTC,CASSSPRDAYEQYF
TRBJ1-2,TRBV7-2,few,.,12,TGTGCCAGCAGCTTAGATGTAGTTGGCTACACCTTC,CASSLDVVGYTF
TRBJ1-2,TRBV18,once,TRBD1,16,TGTGCCAGCTCACCTCTGCGGGACAGGGAAAACTATGGCTACACCTTC,CASSPLRDRENYGYTF
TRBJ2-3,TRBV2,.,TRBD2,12,TGTGCTGCGGGGGAATGGGCAGATACGCAGTATTTT,CAAGEWADTQYF
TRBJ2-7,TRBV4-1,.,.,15,TGCGCCAGCAGCCAAGCGGAGACTGCCCCCGTCGAGCAGTACTTC,CASSQAETAPVEQYF
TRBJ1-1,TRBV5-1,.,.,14,TGCGCCAGCAGCTCTGAGCCTCGGAACACTGAAGCTTTCTTT,CASSSEPRNTEAFF
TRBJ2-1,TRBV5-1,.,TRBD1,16,TGCGCCAGCAGCTTGGGTAGGGGACAGGGAGGCGATGAGCAGTTCTTC,CASSLGRGQGGDEQFF
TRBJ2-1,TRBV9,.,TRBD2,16,TGTGCCAGCAGCGTCCGACTAGCGGGAGTTAACAATGAGCAGTTCTTC,CASSVRLAGVNNEQFF
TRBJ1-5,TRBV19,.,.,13,TGTGCCACTCGGGACACACTACATCTGCCCCAGCATTTT,CATRDTLHLPQHF
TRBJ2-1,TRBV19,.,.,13,TGTGCCAGTATGGCCTCCGGGCGGGGTGAGCAGTTCTTC,CASMASGRGEQFF
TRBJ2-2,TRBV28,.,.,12,TGTGCCAGCAGTTTCCCGACCGGGGAGCTGTTTTTT,CASSFPTGELFF